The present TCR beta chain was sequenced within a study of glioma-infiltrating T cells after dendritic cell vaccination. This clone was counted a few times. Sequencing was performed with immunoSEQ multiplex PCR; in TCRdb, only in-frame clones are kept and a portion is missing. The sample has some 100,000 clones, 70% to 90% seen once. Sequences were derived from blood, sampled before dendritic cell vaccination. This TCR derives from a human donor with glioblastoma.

CDR3 amino acids: CASSLPGGKTGELFF. CDR3 nucleotides: TGTGCCAGCAGCTTGCCCGGGGGGAAGACCGGGGAGCTGTTTTTT. The chain joins TRBV5-6 to TRBJ2-2; 7 bases are shared with TRBD2. The CDR3 consists of 15 residues. V was clipped by 1 base and J by 5 bases; unmatched bases: 5. Germline values: CDR1 SGHDT, CDR2 YYEEEE.